The clone carrying this T cell receptor (beta chain) was found many times. From the germline J gene comes the end of the CDR3, since the read stops 3 residues before it. This CDR3 contains 13 residues. Per germline, CDR1 MDHEN and CDR2 SYDVKM. This entry comes from a study of T cell clonality in common variable immunodeficiency. Clones were sequenced by immunoSEQ multiplex PCR, and TCRdb holds only the in-frame ones, with some missing. The sample yields tens of thousands of clones, without any singletons. The rearrangement links TRBV28 to TRBJ1-2; D gene uncertain. The source of this sequence is a person aged 18 to 75 in good health. Sequenced: peripheral blood mononuclear cells. The CDR3 region is CASIAGSTSAYTF. CDR3 bases read: TGTGCCAGCATTGCAGGTTCGACATCTGCC.